Shown below are 17 T cell receptor beta chains from a single sample sequenced in a study of blood T cell repertoires in COVID-19. Assay: immunoSEQ multiplex PCR; the TCRdb copy retains only in-frame clones and omits some. Of 65,000 to 90,000 clones listed, roughly four fifths are singletons. The source material was peripheral blood. The source is a man aged 70-80 years with COVID-19, enrolled during active disease.

The chain recombines TRBV4-3 with TRBJ1-1, with D unresolved. V was cut by 1 base and J by 0 bases, with 9 bases left in between. Per germline, CDR1 LGHNA and CDR2 YSLEER. The CDR3 totals 15 residues. The CDR3 spells CASSQAAGMNTEAFF. CDR3 coding DNA: TGCGCCAGCAGCCAAGCCGCCGGGATGAACACTGAAGCTTTCTTT.

The chain is built from TRBV10-3 and TRBJ2-2, with 7 bases lining up with TRBD1. Germline V gives CDR1 ENHRY, CDR2 SYGVKD. CDR3 length equals 14 residues. V was clipped by 7 bases and J by 2 bases; unmatched bases: 4. Here the CDR3 DNA reads TGTGCCATCAAGGGGACAGCAAACACCGGGGAGCTGTTTTTT. Its protein product is CAIKGTANTGELFF.

The V and J genes are TRBV2 and TRBJ1-1, with a weak D call TRBD1 (6 bases). Trimming took off 7 bases at V and 1 base at J, with 10 bases between the two ends. Germline loops: CDR1 SNHLY, CDR2 FYNNEI. This CDR3 region has 13 residues. CDR3 region: CASKGHPNTEAFF. In nucleotides, the CDR3 is TGTGCCAGCAAGGGACACCCGAACACTGAAGCTTTCTTT.

This clone was detected a few times. This chain joins TRBV7-2 and TRBJ2-1; TRBD2 matches 11 bases. Looked up from germline, CDR1 is SGHTA and CDR2 is FQGNSA. This CDR3 has 15 residues. The V and J ends lost 3 bases and 10 bases, in that order; junction bases with no gene match: 8. This CDR3 reads CASSLTSGIFGEQFF. The CDR3, as DNA: TGTGCCAGCAGCTTGACTAGCGGGATCTTCGGAGAGCAGTTCTTC.

V usage is TRBV5-1 and J usage is TRBJ1-1, with D perhaps TRBD1 (5 bases). Germline V gene data show CDR1 as SGHRS and CDR2 as YFSETQ. The CDR3 covers 17 residues. V lost 4 bases, J lost 2 bases, and 21 bases lay in between. CDR3 loop: CASSPPRTRELNTEAFF. The CDR3 DNA is TGCGCCAGCAGCCCCCCCCGGACAAGGGAACTCAACACTGAAGCTTTCTTT.

The table lists this clone with a count of one. This chain uses TRBV15 with TRBJ1-1; TRBD1 matches 7 bases. The CDR3 contains 15 residues. The V gene end was trimmed by 3 bases and the J gene end by 6 bases; junction bases not matched to a gene: 10. The V gene's germline CDR1 is LNHNV and CDR2 YYDKDF (reference sequence). CDR3 coding DNA: TGTGCCACCAGCAGGGAACAGGGGCGGGCGGCTGAAGCTTTCTTT. Translating it yields CATSREQGRAAEAFF.

The V and J genes are TRBV19 and TRBJ1-5, with TRBD1 matching 9 bases. The CDR3 consists of 14 residues. Germline V gives CDR1 LNHDA, CDR2 SQIVND (reference sequence). V lost 6 bases and J lost 2; bases outside the gene matches: 2. The CDR3 sequence is CASSRQGGNQPQHF. CDR3 nucleotide sequence: TGTGCCAGTAGCCGACAGGGGGGCAATCAGCCCCAGCATTTT. Drawing the rest from reference TRBV19 and TRBJ1-5, the complete variable domain is DGGITQSPKYLFRKEGQNVTLSCEQNLNHDAMYWYRQDPGQGLRLIYYSQIVNDFQKGDIAEGYSVSREKKESFPLTVTSAQKNPTAFYLCASSRQGGNQPQHFGDGTRLSIL.

V is TRBV28 and J is TRBJ1-2; 8 nucleotides align to TRBD1. The CDR3 covers 14 residues. Germline CDR1 and CDR2: MDHEN and SYDVKM. J lost 7 bases, V lost 8 bases, and 12 bases had no gene match. The CDR3 sequence is CASYEPDRVAGYTF. The DNA of the CDR3 is TGTGCCAGCTACGAACCGGACAGGGTGGCTGGCTACACCTTC.

The chain has TRBV29-1 and TRBJ1-5; 9 bases fit TRBD1. Germline CDR1 and CDR2: SQVTM and ANQGSEA. The trim removed 2 bases at V and 3 bases at J, leaving 2 bases unmatched. The CDR3 has 14 residues. The CDR3 sequence is CSVETGGVNQPQHF. CDR3 sequence (DNA): TGCAGCGTTGAAACAGGGGGCGTCAATCAGCCCCAGCATTTT.

This chain joins TRBV7-2 and TRBJ2-5; possibly TRBD1 for D (5 bases). The CDR3 consists of 12 residues. Trimming cost V 6 bases and J 5 bases, with 10 bases left between them. Germline lookup yields CDR1 SGHTA and CDR2 FQGNSA. CDR3 sequence reads: CASRMGLETQYF. For the CDR3, the DNA is TGTGCCAGCAGGATGGGGCTGGAGACCCAGTACTTC.

V and J are TRBV6-6 and TRBJ2-7, with D perhaps matching TRBD2 (5 bases). The CDR3 runs 12 residues. In germline, CDR1 is MNHNY, CDR2 SVGAGI (reference sequence). With 8 bases removed from V and 1 base from J, the gap between germline ends came to 9 bases. Here the CDR3 DNA reads TGTGCCAGCGACGAGGGTTCCTACGAGCAGTACTTC. This codes for CASDEGSYEQYF.

The chain links TRBV2 to TRBJ1-5; no reliable D call. This CDR3 comprises 15 residues. V lost 0 bases to trimming and J lost 9 bases, with 15 bases between them. Germline V CDR1 and CDR2: SNHLY, FYNNEI. The CDR3 region has the DNA TGTGCCAGCAGTGAAGCGGTCTCGTTAGTTCTGCCCCAGCATTTT. It codes for CASSEAVSLVLPQHF.

The chain has TRBV6-1 and TRBJ1-3; D might be TRBD1 (5 bases). V lost 2 bases and J 11 bases, leaving 19 bases between the germline ends. Germline V gene data show CDR1 as MNHNS and CDR2 as SASEGT. CDR3 length: 15 residues. This CDR3 reads CASSERPAGGSAIYF. The CDR3, as DNA: TGTGCCAGCAGTGAACGCCCCGCCGGGGGTTCCGCCATATATTTT.

The chain recombines TRBV11-3 with TRBJ2-3, with 9 bases that match TRBD1. Unmatched junction bases numbered 6, after V lost 2 bases and J lost 0 bases. The CDR3 extends over 17 amino acids. Germline V CDR1 and CDR2: SGHNT, YENEEA. CDR3: CASSLIAGTGSTDTQYF. The CDR3 DNA reads TGTGCCAGCAGCTTAATCGCCGGGACAGGGAGCACAGATACGCAGTATTTT. The variable domain in full, completed from reference TRBV11-3 and TRBJ2-3, reads EAGVVQSPRYKIIEKKQPVAFWCNPISGHNTLYWYLQNLGQGPELLIRYENEEAVDDSQLPKDRFSAERLKGVDSTLKIQPAELGDSAVYLCASSLIAGTGSTDTQYFGPGTRLTVL.

V is TRBV30 and J is TRBJ2-5; TRBD2 aligns across 8 bases. Germline CDR1 is GTSNPN and CDR2 is SVGIG (reference sequence). J gave up 8 bases and V 1 base, and 9 bases lay outside the gene matches. The CDR3 contains 14 residues. This CDR3 reads CAWSGGAGERTQYF. CDR3 nucleotides: TGTGCCTGGAGTGGAGGAGCGGGGGAGCGTACCCAGTACTTC.

This clone was seen only a few times. The V gene is TRBV4-2, the J gene TRBJ2-7; tentatively, D is TRBD2 (5 bases). Trimming removed 0 bases at V and 2 bases at J, with 14 bases between. Germline V gene data show CDR1 as LGHNA and CDR2 as YNFKEQ. The CDR3 loop spans 16 amino acids. The CDR3 DNA follows: TGTGCCAGCAGCCAAGATTCAACAGCGGCAACCTACGAGCAGTACTTC. Protein product: CASSQDSTAATYEQYF.

This sequence joins TRBV5-8 and TRBJ2-3; the match to TRBD2 covers 8 bases. The V gene end was trimmed by 10 bases and the J gene end by 0 bases; junction bases not matched to a gene: 7. The germline V gene encodes CDR1 SGHTS and CDR2 YDEGEE. The CDR3 loop spans 14 amino acids. The CDR3 coding sequence is TGTGCCTCCTCGCCTAGCGGGAGCACAGATACGCAGTATTTT. It is translated as CASSPSGSTDTQYF.